The rows below give T cell receptor beta chains drawn from one sample of a study of PD-L1 blockade in urothelial cancer. Repertoires were generated with immunoSEQ multiplex PCR, while TCRdb's copy carries only in-frame clones and drops some. The repertoire holds around 45,000 clones, with more than 70% as singletons. This material consisted of PBMCs, taken around atezolizumab (anti-PD-L1) treatment. These TCRs come from a man at least 80 years old with urothelial cancer. Both conserved end residues are part of each CDR3. The D gene is left open where the match is weak. Rows give clone size only sometimes, using once, few, many, or a class for an expanded clone.

V gene: TRBV7-8
J gene: TRBJ2-7
CDR3 length: 18
clone size: -
D gene: TRBD2
CDR3 protein: CASSLGASGSAASYEQYF
CDR3 DNA: TGTGCCAGCAGCTTAGGCGCTAGCGGGAGCGCGGCTTCCTACGAGCAGTACTTC

V gene: TRBV27
J gene: TRBJ2-7
CDR3 length: 13
clone size: -
D gene: TRBD2
CDR3 protein: CASRTSGSYEQYF
CDR3 DNA: TGTGCCAGCAGGACTAGCGGTTCCTACGAGCAGTACTTC

V gene: TRBV5-5
J gene: TRBJ2-3
CDR3 length: 13
clone size: -
D gene: -
CDR3 protein: CASTQGSTDTQYF
CDR3 DNA: TGTGCCAGCACCCAGGGAAGCACAGATACGCAGTATTTT

V gene: TRBV4-1
J gene: TRBJ2-7
CDR3 length: 16
clone size: -
D gene: TRBD2
CDR3 protein: CASSQARTSGSYEQYF
CDR3 DNA: TGCGCCAGCAGCCAAGCCCGGACTAGCGGCTCCTACGAGCAGTACTTC

V gene: TRBV6-5
J gene: TRBJ2-4
CDR3 length: 14
clone size: -
D gene: -
CDR3 protein: CASSFGGTKNIQYF
CDR3 DNA: TGTGCCAGCAGTTTTGGGGGCACCAAAAACATTCAGTACTTC

V gene: TRBV27
J gene: TRBJ2-3
CDR3 length: 14
clone size: few
D gene: TRBD1
CDR3 protein: CASSSGTGPYTQYF
CDR3 DNA: TGTGCCAGCAGTTCCGGGACAGGGCCATATACGCAGTATTTT

V gene: TRBV14
J gene: TRBJ2-7
CDR3 length: 15
clone size: once
D gene: TRBD2
CDR3 protein: CASSQDPGGSHEQYF
CDR3 DNA: TGTGCCAGCAGCCAAGACCCGGGAGGGTCCCACGAGCAGTACTTC

V gene: TRBV5-1
J gene: TRBJ1-1
CDR3 length: 14
clone size: -
D gene: -
CDR3 protein: CASSWGGAAPEAFF
CDR3 DNA: TGCGCCAGCAGCTGGGGGGGCGCGGCCCCTGAAGCTTTCTTT

V gene: TRBV19
J gene: TRBJ2-5
CDR3 length: 16
clone size: -
D gene: TRBD1
CDR3 protein: CASSTLPTGVQETQYF
CDR3 DNA: TGTGCCAGTAGTACCCTTCCAACAGGGGTCCAAGAGACCCAGTACTTC

V gene: TRBV18
J gene: TRBJ2-3
CDR3 length: 18
clone size: -
D gene: TRBD2
CDR3 protein: CASSPRSLAGGPLDTQYF
CDR3 DNA: TGTGCCAGCTCACCACGGTCCCTAGCGGGAGGGCCATTAGATACGCAGTATTTT

V gene: TRBV6-5
J gene: TRBJ2-7
CDR3 length: 14
clone size: -
D gene: -
CDR3 protein: CASSPDRNPYEQYF
CDR3 DNA: TGTGCCAGCAGCCCCGACAGGAACCCCTACGAGCAGTACTTC

V gene: TRBV6-1
J gene: TRBJ1-5
CDR3 length: 13
clone size: once
D gene: -
CDR3 protein: CASSVHKNQPQHF
CDR3 DNA: TGTGCCAGCAGTGTTCACAAAAATCAGCCCCAGCATTTT

V gene: TRBV11-2
J gene: TRBJ2-3
CDR3 length: 17
clone size: -
D gene: TRBD2
CDR3 protein: CASSLPIVLAGGDTQYF
CDR3 DNA: TGTGCCAGCAGCTTACCCATTGTACTAGCGGGAGGGGATACGCAGTATTTT

V gene: TRBV9
J gene: TRBJ2-5
CDR3 length: 15
clone size: -
D gene: TRBD1
CDR3 protein: CASSAGQSFAETQYF
CDR3 DNA: TGTGCCAGCAGCGCGGGACAGTCTTTTGCGGAGACCCAGTACTTC

V gene: TRBV6-5
J gene: TRBJ1-3
CDR3 length: 12
clone size: -
D gene: -
CDR3 protein: CASSRGGNTIYF
CDR3 DNA: TGTGCCAGCAGTAGGGGAGGAAACACCATATATTTT

V gene: TRBV9
J gene: TRBJ1-3
CDR3 length: 16
clone size: -
D gene: TRBD1
CDR3 protein: CASSGGQGRTGNTIYF
CDR3 DNA: TGTGCCAGCAGCGGGGGACAGGGGCGGACTGGAAACACCATATATTTT

V gene: TRBV6-1
J gene: TRBJ1-1
CDR3 length: 15
clone size: -
D gene: -
CDR3 protein: CASRDRNLMNTEAFF
CDR3 DNA: TGTGCCAGCAGAGACAGGAACCTCATGAACACTGAAGCTTTCTTT

V gene: TRBV7-2
J gene: TRBJ2-1
CDR3 length: 16
clone size: few
D gene: -
CDR3 protein: CASSSALTSWSGEQFF
CDR3 DNA: TGTGCCAGCAGCTCCGCCCTTACATCATGGAGCGGTGAGCAGTTCTTC

V gene: TRBV6-1
J gene: TRBJ2-7
CDR3 length: 14
clone size: once
D gene: -
CDR3 protein: CASSEAPSPGEQYF
CDR3 DNA: TGTGCCAGCAGTGAAGCACCCAGTCCTGGCGAGCAGTACTTC

V gene: TRBV5-4
J gene: TRBJ2-7
CDR3 length: 15
clone size: once
D gene: TRBD1
CDR3 protein: CASSLNWDSSYEQYF
CDR3 DNA: TGTGCCAGCAGCTTGAACTGGGACAGCTCCTACGAGCAGTACTTC

V gene: TRBV15
J gene: TRBJ1-2
CDR3 length: 14
clone size: -
D gene: -
CDR3 protein: CATSRVQTNYGYTF
CDR3 DNA: TGTGCCACCAGCAGAGTCCAGACTAACTATGGCTACACCTTC

V gene: TRBV18
J gene: TRBJ2-3
CDR3 length: 13
clone size: few
D gene: -
CDR3 protein: CASSPYTTDTQYF
CDR3 DNA: TGTGCCAGCTCACCTTACACGACAGATACGCAGTATTTT

V gene: TRBV6-5
J gene: TRBJ1-5
CDR3 length: 13
clone size: -
D gene: TRBD1
CDR3 protein: CASRTQGNQPQHF
CDR3 DNA: TGTGCCAGCAGAACACAGGGGAATCAGCCCCAGCATTTT

V gene: TRBV5-4
J gene: TRBJ2-3
CDR3 length: 15
clone size: once
D gene: -
CDR3 protein: CASSSAKEKADTQYF
CDR3 DNA: TGTGCCAGCAGCTCCGCCAAGGAGAAGGCAGATACGCAGTATTTT

V gene: TRBV5-6
J gene: TRBJ2-7
CDR3 length: 15
clone size: -
D gene: TRBD1
CDR3 protein: CASSYQGEGSYEQYF
CDR3 DNA: TGTGCCAGCAGCTACCAGGGGGAAGGGTCCTACGAGCAGTACTTC